Here is one T cell receptor (beta chain) with its context. Its antigen is not identified. The data stem from a study of Graves' ophthalmopathy and Graves' hyperthyroidism. Notes on the study in general: Ophthalmopathy could be told apart from stable hyperthyroidism by a 13-signature model (87.88% sensitivity, approximately 81% specificity).

Using RNA transcripts, the TCR beta CDR3 regions were amplified. Second-round multiplex PCR came after first-round RT-PCR with HTBI primers. TCRdb reprocessed the multiplex PCR reads via MiXCR and lists one record per CDR3 protein. The sample consists of a few hundred thousand distinct CDR3 sequences, around a sixth of them appearing once. A diagnosis was made from clinical symptoms together with serum thyroxine, TRAb, thyroid ultrasound and orbital computed tomography. Deletions cut 10 bases from V and 5 bases from J, with 11 bases between. Germline-derived CDR1 and CDR2 are SGHTA and FQGNSA. This CDR3 is built from 12 residues.

The chain recombines TRBV7-2 with TRBJ2-2, with D possibly TRBD2 on 5 matching bases. The sample taken for sequencing was peripheral blood. The clonotype comes from an adult man with Graves' ophthalmopathy. CDR3 amino acids: CATRRATGELFF. CDR3 in DNA: TGTGCCACCCGGCGGGCGACCGGGGAGCTGTTTTTT.